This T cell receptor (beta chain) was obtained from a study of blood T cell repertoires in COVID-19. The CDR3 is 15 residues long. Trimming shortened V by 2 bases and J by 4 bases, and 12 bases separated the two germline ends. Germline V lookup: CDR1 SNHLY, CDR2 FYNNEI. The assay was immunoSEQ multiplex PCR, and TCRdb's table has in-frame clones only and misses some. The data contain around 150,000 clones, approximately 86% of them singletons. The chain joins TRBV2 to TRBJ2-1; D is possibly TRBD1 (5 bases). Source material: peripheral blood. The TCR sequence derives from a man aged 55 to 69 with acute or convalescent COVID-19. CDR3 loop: CASSEQGAPYNEQFF. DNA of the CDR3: TGTGCCAGCAGTGAACAAGGGGCCCCTTACAATGAGCAGTTCTTC.